In its sample, the clone carrying this T cell receptor (beta chain) was seen once. The data originate from a study of blood T cell repertoires in COVID-19. Study at large: Sources were T cells, B-cell-depleted T cells, or PBMCs; the material itself was cDNA or gDNA.

Grouping used clinical history reported by participants in a survey and questionnaire. Each recovered donor of Cohort 3 presented with two negative PCRs, clearance, or symptom resolution. Per the study methods: Amplification from reference gene primers served as the basis for estimated nucleated cell counts. Clones were sequenced by immunoSEQ multiplex PCR, and TCRdb holds only the in-frame ones, with some missing. The DNA was the basis for D and trimming; V, J and clone size are from that table. In the table there are 250,000 to 300,000 clones, approximately 86% of which are singletons. CDR1 and CDR2 (germline): MNHEY, SMNVEV (reference sequence). The CDR3 has 12 residues. Trimming took off 8 bases at V and 8 bases at J, with 15 bases between the two ends.

This sequence joins TRBV27 and TRBJ1-2; D is ambiguous. The sample taken for sequencing was PBMCs or T cells enriched from blood (not recorded which). The receptor comes from a woman aged 25 to 45 who had recovered from COVID-19. The CDR3 DNA is TGTGCCAGCGGACTCGATCCGGGAGGCTACACCTTC. It specifies CASGLDPGGYTF.